This TCR beta chain was recorded in a study of cytomegalovirus exposure and HLA in healthy donors. Points from the study as a whole: By a later analysis, the bulk of CMV-associated TCR beta chains appeared HLA-restricted. Sequencing had likely introduced a cluster of highly shared sequence variants as an artifact.

Primers for the PCR totalled 60 Vbeta and 13 Jbeta. Some clones are missing from TCRdb's copy, which holds only in-frame ones; the method was immunoSEQ multiplex PCR. The sample data list tens of thousands of clones. It was healthy bone marrow donors who served as donors. This CDR3 has 14 residues. The germline V gene has CDR1 MNHEY and CDR2 SVGAGI. Trimming shortened V by 6 bases and J by 2 bases, and 14 bases separated the two germline ends. About this clone: Its matching antigen is unknown.

The specimen sequenced was PBMCs. V usage is TRBV6-5 and J usage is TRBJ2-7; D is unresolved. The clonotype comes from a woman aged 40 to 50 in good health and CMV-seropositive. The CDR3 region has the DNA TGTGCCAGCAGCCAAACAGAACTCGCCTACGAGCAGTACTTC. Translation: CASSQTELAYEQYF.